These 19 T cell receptor beta chains originate from one sample sequenced in a study of CD8 T cells in ankylosing spondylitis. Whole-study findings and limits: It appeared that ankylosing spondylitis blood was characterized by a TCR beta motif of about eight highly homologous variants.

No antigen is known for these receptors. TCRdb reprocessed the 5' RACE reads with MiXCR, giving one entry per CDR3 protein. The table records about 330,000 distinct CDR3 sequences, 6.5% to 10% of them present only once. Sequencing input: blood, either unsorted or a sorted T cell fraction (not recorded which). The receptors were gathered from a male donor with ankylosing spondylitis.

This clonotype was observed a few times. This rearrangement joins TRBV28 to TRBJ2-7, with 10 nucleotides matching TRBD2. V shed 1 base, J shed 0 bases, and the junction held 6 bases outside the gene matches. This CDR3 contains 17 residues. Germline values: CDR1 MDHEN, CDR2 SYDVKM. CDR3 in amino acids: CASSLYSSGGSSYEQYF. CDR3 coding DNA: TGTGCCAGCAGTTTATATTCTAGCGGGGGCAGCTCCTACGAGCAGTACTTC.

The chain links TRBV11-2 to TRBJ1-4, with 7 nucleotides matching TRBD1. The V and J ends lost 4 bases and 7 bases, in that order; junction bases with no gene match: 6. The germline V gene encodes CDR1 SGHAT and CDR2 FQNNGV. This CDR3 has 14 residues. This chain's CDR3 is CASSSGTDSEKLFF. For the CDR3, the DNA is TGTGCCAGCAGCTCCGGGACAGATAGTGAAAAACTGTTTTTT. The whole variable domain, remainder taken from reference TRBV11-2 and TRBJ1-4, is EAGVAQSPRYKIIEKRQSVAFWCNPISGHATLYWYQQILGQGPKLLIQFQNNGVVDDSQLPKDRFSAERLKGVDSTLKIQPAKLEDSAVYLCASSSGTDSEKLFFGSGTQLSVL.

There are a few counts of this clonotype. The gene calls are TRBV4-1 and TRBJ2-3; D could derive from TRBD1 or TRBD2 (6 bases each). CDR1 is MGHRA, CDR2 YSYEKL, per germline. V was trimmed by 0 bases and J by 5 bases, leaving 18 bases between them. CDR3 length: 17 residues. Here the CDR3 reads CASSQDPDWGAGDTQYF. For the CDR3, the DNA is TGCGCCAGCAGCCAAGATCCGGACTGGGGGGCGGGAGATACGCAGTATTTT.

Only a few counts were recorded for this clonotype. The chain recombines TRBV15 with TRBJ2-1, with D maybe TRBD2 (5 bases). V was pared by 0 bases and J by 9 bases, with 12 bases between. CDR3 length equals 14 residues. From germline, CDR1 is LNHNV and CDR2 YYDKDF (reference sequence). The CDR3, as DNA: TGTGCCACCAGCAGAGATCGGGGTTCTGGTGAGCAGTTCTTC. Encoded protein: CATSRDRGSGEQFF.

This clonotype was counted ten times or more. CDR3 loop: CASSQVIQETQYF. DNA of the CDR3: TGTGCCAGCAGCCAAGTCATACAAGAGACCCAGTACTTC. The rearrangement uses TRBV3-1 and TRBJ2-5; no firm D call. V gave up 1 base and J gave up 2 bases, with 5 bases separating them. The CDR3 has 13 amino acids. Germline V gene sequence: CDR1 LGHDT, CDR2 YNNKEL (reference sequence).

The table lists this clonotype with many counts. V is TRBV6-4 and J is TRBJ2-7; D possibly corresponds to TRBD1 (6 bases). Germline V gives CDR1 MRHNA, CDR2 SNTAGT. CDR3 length: 17 residues. The V end was cut by 10 bases, the J end by 0 bases, with 25 bases between. The chain's CDR3 is CANSRGTPRRVSYEQYF. CDR3 in DNA: TGTGCCAACTCACGTGGGACACCCAGGCGAGTCTCCTACGAGCAGTACTTC.

In its sample, this clonotype was seen a few times. For the CDR3, the DNA is TGTGCCAGCAGCTCGACTAGCGGGAGGGCAGGTGGCGCCTACAATGAGCAGTTCTTC. Protein: CASSSTSGRAGGAYNEQFF. The V gene is TRBV11-2, the J gene TRBJ2-1, with 14 positions matching TRBD2. Germline trimming cut 4 bases from V and 2 bases from J; bases unmatched to any gene: 10. CDR1 SGHAT and CDR2 FQNNGV come from the germline V gene. CDR3 length: 19 amino acids.

This clonotype was seen more than once but under ten times. The V and J genes are TRBV4-1 and TRBJ1-4; D not resolved. CDR1 is MGHRA, CDR2 YSYEKL, per germline. The CDR3 is made up of 14 amino acids. The germline V and J ends were trimmed by 4 bases and 4 bases, with 10 bases remaining between them. The CDR3 DNA sequence: TGCGCCAGCAGCCGACGCGGATATAATGAAAAACTGTTTTTT. Translation: CASSRRGYNEKLFF.

This sequence joins TRBV6-1 and TRBJ2-2; D call uncertain. The germline V and J ends were trimmed by 6 bases and 4 bases, with 12 bases remaining between them. The CDR3 totals 14 residues. The V gene's germline CDR1 is MNHNS and CDR2 SASEGT. CDR3: CASSFATSTGELFF. The CDR3 DNA follows: TGTGCCAGCAGCTTCGCAACGTCCACCGGGGAGCTGTTTTTT.

V is TRBV6-2 or TRBV6-3 and J is TRBJ2-1; D not resolved. Germline loops: CDR1 MNHEY, CDR2 SVGEGT. The CDR3 loop spans 17 amino acids. V was clipped by 6 bases and J by 2 bases, with 20 bases between them. CDR3 sequence reads: CASRPTPGHGPYNEQFF. In DNA form, the CDR3 reads TGTGCCAGCAGACCTACACCCGGGCACGGACCCTACAATGAGCAGTTCTTC.

This clonotype appeared a few times. The chain has TRBV29-1 and TRBJ2-1; perhaps TRBD2 as D (5 bases). The germline gives CDR1 SQVTM, CDR2 ANQGSEA. The length of the CDR3 is 16 residues. V lost 0 bases to trimming and J lost 6 bases, with 18 bases between them. The CDR3 DNA reads TGCAGCGTTGAAGATGGTTGGGGAGTGCCTGCCAATGAGCAGTTCTTC. Amino acids: CSVEDGWGVPANEQFF.

This clonotype was recorded many times. The chain has TRBV20-1 and TRBJ2-7; weak D call: TRBD2 (6 bases). This CDR3 has 12 amino acids. In germline, CDR1 is DFQATT, CDR2 SNEGSKA (reference sequence). The V gene lost 6 bases and the J gene lost 6 bases, with 15 bases spanning the gap. CDR3 protein: CSAIDRDSEQYF. CDR3 bases: TGCAGTGCAATTGACCGGGACTCCGAGCAGTACTTC.

The V and J genes are TRBV20-1 and TRBJ2-7; TRBD2 matches at 11 bases. Germline-derived CDR1 and CDR2 are DFQATT and SNEGSKA (reference sequence). J lost 7 bases, V lost 5 bases, and 16 bases had no gene match. There are 16 residues in the CDR3. The CDR3 reads CSAALAGEWGYGEQYF. CDR3 bases: TGCAGTGCTGCACTAGCGGGAGAATGGGGTTACGGGGAGCAGTACTTC.

The sample holds many counts of this clonotype. J is TRBJ1-5 and V is TRBV12-3 or TRBV12-4, with D unresolved. The V end lost 5 bases, the J end lost 3 bases, and 8 bases lay between the germline ends. This CDR3 is 13 amino acids long. In DNA form, the CDR3 reads TGTGCCAGCAGTCCCTACCCCAATCAGCCCCAGCATTTT. It yields the protein CASSPYPNQPQHF.

This clonotype has only one observation. The gene calls are TRBV18 and TRBJ1-4; D not certain. V dropped 1 base and J dropped 6 bases, with 9 bases sitting between them. Per germline, CDR1 KGHSH and CDR2 LQKENI. This CDR3 is built from 14 residues. CDR3 sequence reads: CASSPRNRDEKLFF. The CDR3 DNA follows: TGTGCCAGCTCACCACGTAACAGAGATGAAAAACTGTTTTTT.

This clonotype was picked up many times. The genes are TRBV6-1 and TRBJ1-1, with D tentatively TRBD1 (6 bases). V was cut by 7 bases and J by 1 base, with 13 bases left in between. The CDR3 spans 14 residues. The germline gives CDR1 MNHNS, CDR2 SASEGT. DNA of the CDR3: TGTGCCAGCACCCTGGGGGCAGAGAACACTGAAGCTTTCTTT. Its translation is CASTLGAENTEAFF.

The CDR3 sequence is CASSLGLAVGPEETQYF. CDR3 nucleotides: TGCGCCAGCAGCTTGGGTCTAGCGGTAGGTCCCGAAGAGACCCAGTACTTC. The V gene is TRBV5-1, the J gene TRBJ2-5, with 7 bases identical to TRBD2. Germline lookup yields CDR1 SGHRS and CDR2 YFSETQ. Trimming cost V 0 bases and J 3 bases; bases outside gene matches: 11. CDR3 length: 17 residues. The complete variable domain, with remaining parts taken from reference TRBV5-1 and TRBJ2-5, reads KAGVTQTPRYLIKTRGQQVTLSCSPISGHRSVSWYQQTPGQGLQFLFEYFSETQRNKGNFPGRFSGRQFSNSRSEMNVSTLELGDSALYLCASSLGLAVGPEETQYFGPGTRLLVL.

The V and J genes are TRBV7-2 and TRBJ2-5; the D gene is possibly TRBD2 (6 bases). Between the trimmed V and J ends, which lost 3 bases and 5 bases, there was a span of 13 bases. CDR1 and CDR2 from the germline V gene are SGHTA and FQGNSA. The CDR3 contains 14 residues. CDR3 region: CASSFLGAGETQYF. The DNA for the CDR3 is TGTGCCAGCAGCTTCCTAGGGGCGGGGGAGACCCAGTACTTC.

Many counts were recorded for this clonotype. The chain recombines TRBV12-3 or TRBV12-4 with TRBJ2-2; 8 bases map to TRBD2. This CDR3 contains 14 residues. V lost 5 bases to trimming and J lost 7 bases; unmatched junction nucleotides: 6. CDR3 in DNA: TGTGCCAGCAGTATCGACGCGGGAGGCGGGGAGCTGTTTTTT. Protein: CASSIDAGGGELFF.